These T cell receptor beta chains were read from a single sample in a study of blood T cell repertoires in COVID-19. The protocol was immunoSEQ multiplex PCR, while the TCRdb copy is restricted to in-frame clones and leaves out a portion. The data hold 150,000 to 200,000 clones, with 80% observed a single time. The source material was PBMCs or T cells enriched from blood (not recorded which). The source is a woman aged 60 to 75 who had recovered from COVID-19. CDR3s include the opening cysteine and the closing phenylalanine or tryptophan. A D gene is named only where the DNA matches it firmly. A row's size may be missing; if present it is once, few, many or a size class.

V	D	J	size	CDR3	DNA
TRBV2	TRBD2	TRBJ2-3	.	CASRDPGLAGGHTQYF	TGTGCCAGCAGGGATCCTGGACTAGCGGGGGGACATACGCAGTATTTT
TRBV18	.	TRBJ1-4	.	CASSLRGPQGTNEKLFF	TGTGCCAGCTCACTCAGGGGCCCCCAGGGGACTAATGAAAAACTGTTTTTT
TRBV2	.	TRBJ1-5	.	CASSDLWGQQPQHF	TGTGCCAGCAGTGATCTCTGGGGGCAACAGCCCCAGCATTTT
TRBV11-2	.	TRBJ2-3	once	CASTFEGVSPDTQYF	TGTGCCAGCACCTTTGAGGGGGTGTCCCCAGATACGCAGTATTTT
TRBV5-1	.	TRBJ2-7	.	CASNKGQGSSEQYF	TGCGCCAGCAACAAAGGCCAGGGCTCTAGCGAGCAGTACTTC
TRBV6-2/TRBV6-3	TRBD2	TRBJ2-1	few	CASRYLAAGLSNEQFF	TGTGCCAGCAGATACCTAGCGGCGGGTTTGTCCAATGAGCAGTTCTTC
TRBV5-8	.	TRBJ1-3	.	CASSPPGSFSGNTIYF	TGTGCCAGCAGCCCCCCCGGGTCCTTCTCTGGAAACACCATATATTTT
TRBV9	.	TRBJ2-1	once	CASSGRGLDEQFF	TGTGCCAGCAGCGGGCGGGGATTAGATGAGCAGTTCTTC
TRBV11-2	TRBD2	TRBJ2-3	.	CASSLLRGGTDTQYF	TGTGCCAGCAGCTTATTAAGGGGAGGGACAGATACGCAGTATTTT
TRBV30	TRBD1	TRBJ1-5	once	CAWGQGNQPQHF	TGTGCCTGGGGACAGGGCAATCAGCCCCAGCATTTT
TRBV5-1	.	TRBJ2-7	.	CASSLYAGYEQYF	TGCGCCAGCAGCTTGTACGCGGGCTACGAGCAGTACTTC
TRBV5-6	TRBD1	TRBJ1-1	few	CASSWKDRMNTEAFF	TGTGCCAGCAGCTGGAAGGACAGGATGAACACTGAAGCTTTCTTT
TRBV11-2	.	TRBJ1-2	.	CASSFGLRYGYTF	TGTGCCAGCAGCTTTGGACTTCGCTATGGCTACACCTTC
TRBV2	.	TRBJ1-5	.	CASSEDGTQNQPQHF	TGTGCCAGCAGTGAAGACGGGACACAGAATCAGCCCCAGCATTTT
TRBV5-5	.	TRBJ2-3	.	CASSLGGPADTQYF	TGTGCCAGCAGCTTGGGGGGCCCCGCCGATACGCAGTATTTT
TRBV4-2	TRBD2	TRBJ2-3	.	CASSQDLLAGGTDTQYF	TGTGCCAGCAGCCAAGACCTACTAGCGGGGGGCACAGATACGCAGTATTTT
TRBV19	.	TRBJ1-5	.	CASSIQGFNQPQHF	TGTGCCAGTAGTATACAGGGGTTCAATCAGCCCCAGCATTTT